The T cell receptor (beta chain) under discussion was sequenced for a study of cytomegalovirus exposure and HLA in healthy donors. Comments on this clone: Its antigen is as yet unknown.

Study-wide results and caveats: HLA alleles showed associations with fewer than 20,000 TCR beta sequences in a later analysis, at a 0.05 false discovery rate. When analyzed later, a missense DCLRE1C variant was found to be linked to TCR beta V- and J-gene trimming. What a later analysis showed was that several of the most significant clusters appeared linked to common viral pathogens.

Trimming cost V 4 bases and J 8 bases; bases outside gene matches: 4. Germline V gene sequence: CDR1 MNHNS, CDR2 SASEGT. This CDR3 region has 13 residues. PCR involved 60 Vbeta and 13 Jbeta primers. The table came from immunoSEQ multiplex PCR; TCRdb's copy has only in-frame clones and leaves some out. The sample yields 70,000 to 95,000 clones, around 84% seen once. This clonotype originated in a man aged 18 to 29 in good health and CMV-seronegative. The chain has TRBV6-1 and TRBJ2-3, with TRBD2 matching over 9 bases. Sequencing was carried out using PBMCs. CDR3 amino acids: CASSGSSGATQYF. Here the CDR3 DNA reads TGTGCCAGCAGTGGGTCTAGCGGGGCTACGCAGTATTTT.